This is a list of T cell receptor beta chains from one sample in a study of shared clonotypes between healthy human individuals. Sequenced by immunoSEQ multiplex PCR; TCRdb stores in-frame clones only, minus some. The sample shows about 2.1 million clones, under 95% of them seen only once. What was sequenced was naive CD8+ T cells from PBMCs. The receptors here all came from a man between 18 and 29 years old in good health. Some clones in this sample may be carry-over from other donors' samples. The CDR3 runs from the conserved cysteine through the conserved F or W. A D gene is named only where the DNA matches it firmly. A row's size may be missing; if present it is once, few, many or a size class.

j_call: TRBJ2-1
clone_size: .
v_call: TRBV11-2
d_call: TRBD2
cdr3_aa: CASSLVAGAYNEQFF
cdr3_nt: TGTGCCAGCAGCTTAGTAGCGGGAGCGTACAATGAGCAGTTCTTC

j_call: TRBJ1-6
clone_size: .
v_call: TRBV27
d_call: .
cdr3_aa: CASSFGASPSPLHF
cdr3_nt: TGTGCCAGCAGTTTTGGGGCGTCCCCCTCACCCCTCCACTTT

j_call: TRBJ2-1
clone_size: .
v_call: TRBV2
d_call: .
cdr3_aa: CASRAPGNEQFF
cdr3_nt: TGTGCCAGCAGGGCCCCAGGGAATGAGCAGTTCTTC

j_call: TRBJ1-5
clone_size: .
v_call: TRBV7-8
d_call: TRBD1
cdr3_aa: CASSVGGGLGSNQPQHF
cdr3_nt: TGTGCCAGCAGCGTAGGGGGCGGGTTAGGGAGCAATCAGCCCCAGCATTTT

j_call: TRBJ2-3
clone_size: .
v_call: TRBV25-1
d_call: .
cdr3_aa: CASSGPGDTQYF
cdr3_nt: TGTGCCAGCAGTGGTCCGGGTGACACGCAGTATTTT

j_call: TRBJ1-1
clone_size: .
v_call: TRBV28
d_call: TRBD1
cdr3_aa: CASSRTGGSTEAFF
cdr3_nt: TGTGCCAGCAGTCGGACAGGGGGATCGACTGAAGCTTTCTTT

j_call: TRBJ1-1
clone_size: .
v_call: TRBV13
d_call: .
cdr3_aa: CASSPGSWGEAFF
cdr3_nt: TGTGCCAGCAGCCCGGGCAGTTGGGGTGAAGCTTTCTTT

j_call: TRBJ2-2
clone_size: .
v_call: TRBV29-1
d_call: TRBD1
cdr3_aa: CSGTGPTGELFF
cdr3_nt: TGCAGCGGGACAGGGCCCACCGGGGAGCTGTTTTTT

j_call: TRBJ2-2
clone_size: .
v_call: TRBV19
d_call: .
cdr3_aa: CASRIPNTGELFF
cdr3_nt: TGTGCCAGTAGGATCCCGAACACCGGGGAGCTGTTTTTT

j_call: TRBJ2-7
clone_size: once
v_call: TRBV28
d_call: TRBD1
cdr3_aa: CASNPTGSFSYEQYF
cdr3_nt: TGTGCCAGCAATCCGACAGGGTCCTTCTCCTACGAGCAGTACTTC

j_call: TRBJ2-3
clone_size: .
v_call: TRBV4-2
d_call: .
cdr3_aa: CASSQPPDEEGFTDTQYF
cdr3_nt: TGTGCCAGCAGCCAACCCCCCGATGAGGAGGGGTTCACAGATACGCAGTATTTT

j_call: TRBJ2-7
clone_size: .
v_call: TRBV6-1
d_call: .
cdr3_aa: CASSIGASYEQYF
cdr3_nt: TGTGCCAGCAGCATCGGAGCTAGCTACGAGCAGTACTTC

j_call: TRBJ2-7
clone_size: .
v_call: TRBV6-5
d_call: TRBD1
cdr3_aa: CASSYDRGYEQYF
cdr3_nt: TGTGCCAGCAGTTACGACAGGGGCTACGAGCAGTACTTC

j_call: TRBJ2-1
clone_size: .
v_call: TRBV10-1
d_call: TRBD1
cdr3_aa: CASSESRGQGRTKQFF
cdr3_nt: TGCGCCAGCAGTGAGTCTCGGGGACAGGGGCGGACGAAGCAGTTCTTC

j_call: TRBJ1-3
clone_size: .
v_call: TRBV29-1
d_call: TRBD1
cdr3_aa: CSARGSYFSGNTIYF
cdr3_nt: TGCAGCGCCAGGGGGAGTTACTTCTCTGGAAACACCATATATTTT

j_call: TRBJ2-7
clone_size: .
v_call: TRBV11-3
d_call: .
cdr3_aa: CASSPGEDYEQYF
cdr3_nt: TGTGCCAGCAGCCCCGGGGAGGACTACGAGCAGTACTTC

j_call: TRBJ2-7
clone_size: .
v_call: TRBV27
d_call: .
cdr3_aa: CASSLRGPASYEQYF
cdr3_nt: TGTGCCAGCAGTTTAAGAGGCCCGGCTTCCTACGAGCAGTACTTC

j_call: TRBJ2-7
clone_size: .
v_call: TRBV11-2
d_call: .
cdr3_aa: CASSIEGGRIHEQYF
cdr3_nt: TGTGCCAGCAGCATCGAAGGAGGGAGGATCCACGAGCAGTACTTC

j_call: TRBJ2-2
clone_size: .
v_call: TRBV19
d_call: TRBD2
cdr3_aa: CASTIREDGELFF
cdr3_nt: TGTGCCAGTACCATACGGGAGGACGGGGAGCTGTTTTTT